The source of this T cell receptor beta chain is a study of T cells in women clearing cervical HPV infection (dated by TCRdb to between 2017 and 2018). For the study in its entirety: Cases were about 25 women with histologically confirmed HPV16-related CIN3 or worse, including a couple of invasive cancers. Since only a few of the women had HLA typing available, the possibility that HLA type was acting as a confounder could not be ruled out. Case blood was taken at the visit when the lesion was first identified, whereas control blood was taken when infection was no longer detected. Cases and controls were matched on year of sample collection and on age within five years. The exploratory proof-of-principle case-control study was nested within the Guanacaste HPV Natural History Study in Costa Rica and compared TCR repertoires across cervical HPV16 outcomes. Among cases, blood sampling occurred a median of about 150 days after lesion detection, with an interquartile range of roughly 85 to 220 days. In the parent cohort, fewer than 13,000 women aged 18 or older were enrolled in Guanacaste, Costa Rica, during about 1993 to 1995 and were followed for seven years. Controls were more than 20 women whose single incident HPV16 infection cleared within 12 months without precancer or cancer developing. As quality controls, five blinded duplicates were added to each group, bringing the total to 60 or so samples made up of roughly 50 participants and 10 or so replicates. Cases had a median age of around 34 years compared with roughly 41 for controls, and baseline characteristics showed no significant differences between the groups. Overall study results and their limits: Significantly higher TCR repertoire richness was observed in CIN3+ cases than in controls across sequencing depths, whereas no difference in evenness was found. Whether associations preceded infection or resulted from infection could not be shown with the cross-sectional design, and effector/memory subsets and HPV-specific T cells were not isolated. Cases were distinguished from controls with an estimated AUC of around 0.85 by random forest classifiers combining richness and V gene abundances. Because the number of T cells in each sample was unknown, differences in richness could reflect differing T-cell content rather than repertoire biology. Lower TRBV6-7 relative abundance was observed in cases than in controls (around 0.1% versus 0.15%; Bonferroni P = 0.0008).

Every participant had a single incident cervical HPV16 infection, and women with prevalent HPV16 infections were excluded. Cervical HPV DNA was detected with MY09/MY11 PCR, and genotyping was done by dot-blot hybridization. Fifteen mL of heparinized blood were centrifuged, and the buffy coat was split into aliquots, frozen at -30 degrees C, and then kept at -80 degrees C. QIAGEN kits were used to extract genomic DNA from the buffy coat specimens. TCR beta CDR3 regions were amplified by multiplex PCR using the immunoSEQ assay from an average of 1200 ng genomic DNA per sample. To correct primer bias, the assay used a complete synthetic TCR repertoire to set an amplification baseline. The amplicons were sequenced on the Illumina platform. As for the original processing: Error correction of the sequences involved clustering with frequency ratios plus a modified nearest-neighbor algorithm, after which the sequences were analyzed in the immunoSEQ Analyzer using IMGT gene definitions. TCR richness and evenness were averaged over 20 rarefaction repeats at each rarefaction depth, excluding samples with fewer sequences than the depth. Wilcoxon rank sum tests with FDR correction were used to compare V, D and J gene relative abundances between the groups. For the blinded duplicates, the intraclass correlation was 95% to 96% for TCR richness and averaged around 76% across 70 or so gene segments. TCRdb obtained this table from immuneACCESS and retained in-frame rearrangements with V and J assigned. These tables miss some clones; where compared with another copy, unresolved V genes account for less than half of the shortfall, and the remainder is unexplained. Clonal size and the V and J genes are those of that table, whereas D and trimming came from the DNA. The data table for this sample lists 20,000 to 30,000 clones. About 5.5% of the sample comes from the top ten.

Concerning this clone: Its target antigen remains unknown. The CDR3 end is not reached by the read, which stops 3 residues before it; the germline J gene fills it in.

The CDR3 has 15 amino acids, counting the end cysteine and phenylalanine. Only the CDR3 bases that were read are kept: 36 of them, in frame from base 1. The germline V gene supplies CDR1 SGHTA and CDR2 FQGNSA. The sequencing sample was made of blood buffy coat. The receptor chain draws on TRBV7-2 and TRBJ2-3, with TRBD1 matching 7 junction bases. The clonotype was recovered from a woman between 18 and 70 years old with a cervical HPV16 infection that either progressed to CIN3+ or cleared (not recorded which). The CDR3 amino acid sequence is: CASSFVPGTEETQYF. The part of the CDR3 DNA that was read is TGTGCCAGCAGCTTCGTCCCGGGGACAGAAGAGACG.